The 8 T cell receptor beta chains presented below share a single source sample, sequenced in a study of cytomegalovirus exposure and HLA in healthy donors. 60 Vbeta and 13 Jbeta primers were used in PCR. Clones were sequenced by immunoSEQ multiplex PCR, and TCRdb holds only the in-frame ones, with some missing. The sample lists 110,000 to 150,000 clones, around 80% seen once, with 3% to 3.5% in the top ten. The sequenced sample consisted of PBMCs. These receptors were collected from a young man in good health and CMV-seropositive.

This clone occurred a few times. The chain carries TRBV28 and TRBJ2-1; D is possibly TRBD1 (6 bases). This CDR3 spans 15 amino acids. CDR1 MDHEN and CDR2 SYDVKM come from the germline V gene. The ends were cut back, 7 bases at V and 4 bases at J, with 17 bases in the middle. CDR3 sequence (DNA): TGTGCCAGCACTTCCCCCGGGACATTATACAATGAGCAGTTCTTC. Translating it yields CASTSPGTLYNEQFF.

This clone was detected only once. The rearrangement uses TRBV11-2 and TRBJ2-3, with D possibly being TRBD1 (5 bases). Germline V CDR1 and CDR2: SGHAT, FQNNGV. Trimming removed 1 base at V and 6 bases at J, with 14 bases between. CDR3 length: 15 residues. The chain's CDR3 is CASSLGALKGDTQYF. The CDR3 nucleotides read TGTGCCAGCAGCTTAGGGGCCCTAAAGGGGGATACGCAGTATTTT.

DNA for the CDR3: TGTGCCAGCAGACTCGAGTCTAAGCAGTTCTTC. It translates to CASRLESKQFF. The rearrangement links TRBV28 to TRBJ2-1, with unresolved D. The CDR3 has 11 residues. Germline loops: CDR1 MDHEN, CDR2 SYDVKM. V lost 6 bases and J lost 11, with 11 bases in between.

CDR3 amino acids: CSVVNGRAYNEQFF. CDR3 nucleotide sequence: TGCAGCGTTGTGAACGGGAGGGCTTACAATGAGCAGTTCTTC. The chain uses TRBV29-1 and TRBJ2-1, with 8 bases matching TRBD2. Trimming took 4 bases from V and 4 from J; bases not matched to a gene: 6. The CDR3 extends over 14 amino acids. Germline-derived CDR1 and CDR2 are SQVTM and ANQGSEA.

This clone was observed at least ten times. The V call is TRBV27, the J call TRBJ2-7; D possibly corresponds to TRBD1 (6 bases). From germline, CDR1 is MNHEY and CDR2 SMNVEV (reference sequence). The CDR3 consists of 13 residues. Trimming pared 4 bases from V and 2 bases from J, leaving 9 bases between. The CDR3 DNA reads TGTGCCAGCAGTTCCCAGGGGCCCTACGAGCAGTACTTC. Translation gives CASSSQGPYEQYF.

V usage is TRBV19 and J usage is TRBJ1-1, with 10 bases fitting TRBD1. CDR1 is LNHDA, CDR2 SQIVND, per germline (reference sequence). The CDR3 has 16 residues. The trim removed 5 bases at V and 6 bases at J, leaving 12 bases unmatched. DNA of the CDR3: TGTGCCAGTAGTGACCAACTCCGGGACAGGGGTCCTGAAGCTTTCTTT. Residues: CASSDQLRDRGPEAFF.

In its sample, this clone was seen a few times. This sequence joins TRBV28 and TRBJ2-7; D is possibly TRBD1 (6 bases). The CDR3 is 14 residues long. Germline V CDR1 and CDR2: MDHEN, SYDVKM. V lost 4 bases, J lost 5 bases, and 15 bases lay in between. CDR3 nucleotide sequence: TGTGCCAGCAGTTCCTACAGGGAAAAAAACGAGCAGTACTTC. Translation: CASSSYREKNEQYF.

The count of this clone is one. The chain recombines TRBV25-1 with TRBJ1-2; a possible D gene is TRBD1 (5 bases). CDR1 is MGHDK and CDR2 is SYGVNS in the germline V gene. The CDR3 loop spans 16 amino acids. Trimming took 3 bases from V and 4 from J, leaving 18 bases between them. The CDR3 protein is CASSDKRVGASYGYTF. The CDR3 DNA is TGTGCCAGCAGTGATAAGCGGGTAGGGGCTTCCTATGGCTACACCTTC.